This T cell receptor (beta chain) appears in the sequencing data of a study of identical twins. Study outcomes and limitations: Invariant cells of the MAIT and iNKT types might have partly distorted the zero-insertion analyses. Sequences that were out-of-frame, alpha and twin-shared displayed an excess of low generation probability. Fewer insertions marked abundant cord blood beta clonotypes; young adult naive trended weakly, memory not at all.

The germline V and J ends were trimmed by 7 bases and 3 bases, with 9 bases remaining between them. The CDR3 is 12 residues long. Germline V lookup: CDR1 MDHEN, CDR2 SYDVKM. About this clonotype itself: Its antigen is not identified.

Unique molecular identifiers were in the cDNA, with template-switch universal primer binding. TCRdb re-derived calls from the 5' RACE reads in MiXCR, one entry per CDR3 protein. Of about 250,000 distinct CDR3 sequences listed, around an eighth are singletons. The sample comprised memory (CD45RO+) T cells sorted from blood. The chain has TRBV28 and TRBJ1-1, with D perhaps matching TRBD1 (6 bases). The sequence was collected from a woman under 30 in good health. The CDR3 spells CASIGGHTEAFF. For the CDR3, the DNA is TGTGCCAGCATTGGGGGGCACACTGAAGCTTTCTTT.